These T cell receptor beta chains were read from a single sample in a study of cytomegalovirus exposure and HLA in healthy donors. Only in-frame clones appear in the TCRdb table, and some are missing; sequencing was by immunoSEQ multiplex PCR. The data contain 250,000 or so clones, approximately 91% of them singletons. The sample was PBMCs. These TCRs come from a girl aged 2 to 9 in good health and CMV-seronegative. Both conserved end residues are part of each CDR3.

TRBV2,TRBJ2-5,CASRRGLETQYF
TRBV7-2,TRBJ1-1,CASRIGNRAFF
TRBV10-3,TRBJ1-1,CATGREGENTEAFF
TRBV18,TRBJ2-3,CASSPPLAGTDTQYF
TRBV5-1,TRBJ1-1,CASSFWAQGAYGNTEAFF
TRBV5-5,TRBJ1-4,CASSPDRPDEKLFF
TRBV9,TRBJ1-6,CASSGQDSPLHF
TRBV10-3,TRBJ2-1,CAVSGSSYNEQFF
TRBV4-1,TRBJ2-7,CASSQEGPWSYEQYF
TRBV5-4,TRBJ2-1,CASSLGTVYEQFF
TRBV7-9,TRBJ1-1,CASSLSSGTGGTEAFF
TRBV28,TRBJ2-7,CASRGTGAYEQYF
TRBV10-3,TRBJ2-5,CATKTPLLAGVNPLETQYF
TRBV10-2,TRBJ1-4,CASSRRTGPNEKLFF
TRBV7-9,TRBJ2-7,CASSLMYEQYF
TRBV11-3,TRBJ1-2,CASSLDRAGGYTF
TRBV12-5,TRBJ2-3,CARLVGLTDTQYF
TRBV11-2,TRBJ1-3,CASSSPSPGTEYSGNTIYF
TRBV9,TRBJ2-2,CASSPPLTTGELFF
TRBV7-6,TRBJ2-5,CASSPRTDGRETQYF
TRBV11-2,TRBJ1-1,CASSLAPVRGSSDTEAFF
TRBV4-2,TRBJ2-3,CASSQDSSGRSDTQYF
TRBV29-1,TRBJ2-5,CSVEDWDRQETQYF
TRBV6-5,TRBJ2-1,CASSRQGGAYNEQFF
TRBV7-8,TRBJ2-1,CASSLTSGGEQFF
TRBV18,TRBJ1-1,CASSGGIMNTEAFF
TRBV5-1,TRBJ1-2,CASSPGTGDDNYGYTF
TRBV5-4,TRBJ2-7,CASSFRTSGRASYEQYF